The clone carrying this T cell receptor beta chain has at least ten counts. Its matching antigen is unknown. TCRdb analysed the reads with MiXCR anew, one entry per CDR3 protein. The sample shows tens of thousands of distinct CDR3 sequences, over 3.5% of them seen only once. This entry comes from a study of T cell repertoires in cytomegalovirus infection. Whole-study context: Carrying CMV and the relevant HLA type showed in public TCR beta signatures. Findings and limits, study-wide: HLA-C-restricted CMV clonotypes gave the most frequent clonotype in two of eight donors. Totalled public TCR beta family frequency picked out people who carried CMV plus the relevant HLA.

The CDR3 totals 17 residues. Germline values: CDR1 MDHEN, CDR2 SYDVKM. The V and J ends lost 5 bases and 0 bases, in that order; junction bases with no gene match: 10. The source material was PBMCs. This receptor was taken from a human donor in good health (CMV status not recorded). Some clones in this sample may be carry-over from other donors' samples. The chain combines TRBV28 with TRBJ1-1; 9 bases agree with TRBD1. The CDR3 reads CASSLRTGARMNTEAFF. For the CDR3, the DNA is TGTGCCAGCAGTCTCCGGACAGGGGCAAGAATGAACACTGAAGCTTTCTTT.